The clone carrying this T cell receptor (beta chain) has a handful of counts. Its antigen is not identified. Libraries were prepared by immunoSEQ multiplex PCR; TCRdb keeps only in-frame clonotypes and omits some of them. The sample lists approximately 67,000 clones; about 76% were seen once. This specimen comes from a study of glioma-infiltrating T cells after dendritic cell vaccination. General study results and limits: Survival was not directly related to TCR clonality in these patients.

This CDR3 is built from 16 residues. V lost 4 bases and J 0 bases, leaving 13 bases between the germline ends. Germline V gene data show CDR1 as SGHNT and CDR2 as YYREEE (reference sequence). The specimen was blood, collected before dendritic cell vaccination. This chain joins TRBV5-4 and TRBJ2-2, with D possibly being TRBD1 (6 bases). This TCR derives from a human donor with glioblastoma. The DNA for the CDR3 is TGTGCCAGCAGCGCCGAGACAGGCGCGAACACCGGGGAGCTGTTTTTT. Amino acid sequence: CASSAETGANTGELFF.